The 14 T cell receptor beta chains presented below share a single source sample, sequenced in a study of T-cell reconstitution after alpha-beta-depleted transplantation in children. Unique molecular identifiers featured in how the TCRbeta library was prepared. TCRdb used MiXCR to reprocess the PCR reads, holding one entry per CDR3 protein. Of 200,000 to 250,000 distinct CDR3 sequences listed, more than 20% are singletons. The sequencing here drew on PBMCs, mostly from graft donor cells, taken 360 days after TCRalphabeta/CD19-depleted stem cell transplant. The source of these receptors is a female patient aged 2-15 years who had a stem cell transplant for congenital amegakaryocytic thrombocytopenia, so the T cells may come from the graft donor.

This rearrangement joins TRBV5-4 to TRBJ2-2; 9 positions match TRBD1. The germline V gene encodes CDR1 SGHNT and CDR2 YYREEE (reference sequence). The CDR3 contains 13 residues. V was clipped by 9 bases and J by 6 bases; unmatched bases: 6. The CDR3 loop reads CAKSRDRAGELFF. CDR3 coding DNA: TGTGCCAAGTCCCGGGACAGGGCCGGGGAGCTGTTTTTT.

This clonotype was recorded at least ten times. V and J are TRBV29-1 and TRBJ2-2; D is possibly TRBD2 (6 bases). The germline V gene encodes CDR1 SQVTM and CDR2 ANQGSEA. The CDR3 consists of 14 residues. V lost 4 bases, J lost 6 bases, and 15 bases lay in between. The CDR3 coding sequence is TGCAGCGTTGCCCGAGGGAGGTCGGCCGGGGAGCTGTTTTTT. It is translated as CSVARGRSAGELFF.

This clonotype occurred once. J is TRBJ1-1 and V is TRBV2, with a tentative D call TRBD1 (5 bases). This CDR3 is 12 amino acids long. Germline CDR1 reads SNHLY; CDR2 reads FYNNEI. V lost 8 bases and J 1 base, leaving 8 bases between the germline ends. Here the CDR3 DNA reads TGTGCCAGCGGGACCAAGAACACTGAAGCTTTCTTT. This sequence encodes CASGTKNTEAFF.

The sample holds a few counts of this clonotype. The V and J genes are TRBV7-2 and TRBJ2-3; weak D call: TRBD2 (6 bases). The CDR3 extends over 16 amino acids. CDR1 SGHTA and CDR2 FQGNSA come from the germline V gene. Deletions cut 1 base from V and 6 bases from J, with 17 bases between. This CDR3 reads CASSLVVWGDRDTQYF. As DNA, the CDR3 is TGTGCCAGCAGCTTAGTGGTTTGGGGGGACCGGGATACGCAGTATTTT. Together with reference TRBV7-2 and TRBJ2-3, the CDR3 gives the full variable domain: GAGVSQSPSNKVTEKGKDVELRCDPISGHTALYWYRQSLGQGLEFLIYFQGNSAPDKSGLPSDRFSAERTGGSVSTLTIQRTQQEDSAVYLCASSLVVWGDRDTQYFGPGTRLTVL.

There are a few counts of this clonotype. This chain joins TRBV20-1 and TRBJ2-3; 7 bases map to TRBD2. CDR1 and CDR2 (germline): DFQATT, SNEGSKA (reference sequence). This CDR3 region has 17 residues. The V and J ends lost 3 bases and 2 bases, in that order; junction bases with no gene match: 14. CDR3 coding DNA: TGCAGTGCTAGTCCCCCCCGGCGGGAGAGGATCACAGATACGCAGTATTTT. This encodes CSASPPRRERITDTQYF.

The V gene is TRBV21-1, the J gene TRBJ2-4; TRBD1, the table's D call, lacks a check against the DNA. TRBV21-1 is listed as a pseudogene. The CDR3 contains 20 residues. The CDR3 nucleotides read TGTGCCAGCAGCACGCGGACAGGAAAGACCGTATTTTTAGCCAAAAACATTCAGTACTTC. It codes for CASSTRTGKTVFLAKNIQYF.

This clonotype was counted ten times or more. The CDR3 loop reads CASSLHSSYEQYF. CDR3 DNA sequence: TGTGCCAGCAGTTTACACAGCTCCTACGAGCAGTACTTC. The chain employs TRBV6-5 and TRBJ2-7; no firm D call. Germline CDR1 and CDR2: MNHEY and SVGAGI. Trimming cost V 4 bases and J 0 bases, with 7 bases left between them. This CDR3 is built from 13 residues.

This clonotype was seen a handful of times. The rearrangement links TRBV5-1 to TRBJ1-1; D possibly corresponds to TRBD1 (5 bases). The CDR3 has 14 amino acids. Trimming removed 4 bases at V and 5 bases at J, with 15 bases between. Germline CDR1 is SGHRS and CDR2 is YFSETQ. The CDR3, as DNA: TGCGCCAGCAGCCAGAAGTCCGGGGGGACTGAAGCTTTCTTT. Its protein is CASSQKSGGTEAFF. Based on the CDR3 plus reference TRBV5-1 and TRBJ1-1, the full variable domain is KAGVTQTPRYLIKTRGQQVTLSCSPISGHRSVSWYQQTPGQGLQFLFEYFSETQRNKGNFPGRFSGRQFSNSRSEMNVSTLELGDSALYLCASSQKSGGTEAFFGQGTRLTVV.

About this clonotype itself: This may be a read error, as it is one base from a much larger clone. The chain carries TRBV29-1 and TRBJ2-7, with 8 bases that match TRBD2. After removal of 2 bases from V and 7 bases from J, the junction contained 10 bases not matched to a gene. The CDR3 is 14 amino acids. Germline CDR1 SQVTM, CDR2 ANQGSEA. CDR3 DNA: TGCAGCGTTGAAATACTAGCGGTAGCGAGGGAGCAGTACTTC. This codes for CSVEILAVAREQYF.

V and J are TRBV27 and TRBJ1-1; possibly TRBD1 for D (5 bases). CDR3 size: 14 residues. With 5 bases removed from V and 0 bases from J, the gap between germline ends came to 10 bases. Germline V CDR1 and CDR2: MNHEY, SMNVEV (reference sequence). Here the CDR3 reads CASSLDRMNTEAFF. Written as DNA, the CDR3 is TGTGCCAGCAGTCTAGACAGAATGAACACTGAAGCTTTCTTT.

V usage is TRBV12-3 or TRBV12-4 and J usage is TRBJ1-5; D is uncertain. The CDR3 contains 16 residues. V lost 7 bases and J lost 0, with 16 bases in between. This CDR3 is CASTFGLINSNQPQHF. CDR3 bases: TGTGCCAGCACCTTTGGACTGATCAATAGCAATCAGCCCCAGCATTTT.

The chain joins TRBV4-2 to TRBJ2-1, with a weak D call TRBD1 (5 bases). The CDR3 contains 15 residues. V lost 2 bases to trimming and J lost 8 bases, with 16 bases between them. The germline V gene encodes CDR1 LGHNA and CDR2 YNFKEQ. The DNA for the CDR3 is TGTGCCAGCAGCCAAACCACGAGCAGGGCCGATGAGCAGTTCTTC. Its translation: CASSQTTSRADEQFF.

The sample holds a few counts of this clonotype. CDR3 coding DNA: TGTGCCAGTAGTGAAGCTGATACGCAGTATTTT. Translated, it gives CASSEADTQYF. J is TRBJ2-3 and V is TRBV19; no clear D gene. This CDR3 is built from 11 residues. Per germline, CDR1 LNHDA and CDR2 SQIVND (reference sequence). The V end lost 5 bases, the J end lost 6 bases, and 6 bases lay between the germline ends.

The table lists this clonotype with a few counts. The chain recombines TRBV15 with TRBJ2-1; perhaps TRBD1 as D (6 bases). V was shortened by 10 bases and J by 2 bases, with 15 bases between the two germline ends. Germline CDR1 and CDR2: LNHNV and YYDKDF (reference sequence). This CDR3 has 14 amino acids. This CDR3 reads CAIGHDRTYNEQFF. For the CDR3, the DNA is TGTGCCATCGGACATGACAGGACCTACAATGAGCAGTTCTTC.